This TCR beta chain was documented in a study of T-cell reconstitution after alpha-beta-depleted transplantation in children. A TCRbeta library incorporating unique molecular identifiers was prepared. TCRdb called the PCR reads again in MiXCR, with one record for every CDR3 protein. The sample has about 200,000 distinct CDR3 sequences, approximately 14% seen once. Trimming left V 0 bases short and J 1 base short, with 5 bases between. This CDR3 is 14 amino acids long. Germline CDR1 reads SGHRS; CDR2 reads YFSETQ. This clonotype has ten or more counts. The sample here was PBMCs from the stem cell graft donor, taken from the stem cell graft. The rearrangement joins TRBV5-1 to TRBJ2-1; D ambiguous. The receptor was derived from a human donor who donated a stem cell graft to a child with acute lymphoblastic leukemia. The DNA for the CDR3 is TGCGCCAGCAGCTTGGACTTATCCTACAATGAGCAGTTCTTC. Translating it yields CASSLDLSYNEQFF.